This note documents a single T cell receptor (beta chain) sequence. These data originate in a study of blood T cell repertoires in COVID-19. Study summary: COVID-19 samples collected from the United States, Italy and Spain covered acute and convalescent phases. PBMCs, B-cell-depleted T cells, or T cells were the source of the cDNA or gDNA that made up the material.

The CDR3 is made up of 13 amino acids. Germline values: CDR1 MGHRA, CDR2 YSYEKL. The V end lost 1 base, the J end lost 1 base, and 4 bases lay between the germline ends. The protocol was immunoSEQ multiplex PCR, while the TCRdb copy is restricted to in-frame clones and leaves out a portion. This table holds some 70,000 clones, approximately 90% found once. This receptor was obtained from an elderly woman with active COVID-19. The chain combines TRBV4-1 with TRBJ1-1; D unclear. Specimen: peripheral blood. DNA of the CDR3: TGCGCCAGCAGCCAAGTTAGGAACACTGAAGCTTTCTTT. It translates to CASSQVRNTEAFF.